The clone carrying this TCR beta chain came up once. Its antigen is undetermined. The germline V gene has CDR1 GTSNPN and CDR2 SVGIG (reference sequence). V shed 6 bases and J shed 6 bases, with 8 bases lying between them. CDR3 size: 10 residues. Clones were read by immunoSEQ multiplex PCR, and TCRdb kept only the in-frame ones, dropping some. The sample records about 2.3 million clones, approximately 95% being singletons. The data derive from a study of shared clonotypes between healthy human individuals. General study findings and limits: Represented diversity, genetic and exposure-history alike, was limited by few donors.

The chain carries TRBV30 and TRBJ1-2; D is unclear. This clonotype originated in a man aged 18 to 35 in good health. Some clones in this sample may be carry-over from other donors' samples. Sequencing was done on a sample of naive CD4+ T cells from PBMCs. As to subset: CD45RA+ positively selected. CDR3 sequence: CACRINGYTF. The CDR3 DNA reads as TGTGCCTGTCGCATAAATGGCTACACCTTC.